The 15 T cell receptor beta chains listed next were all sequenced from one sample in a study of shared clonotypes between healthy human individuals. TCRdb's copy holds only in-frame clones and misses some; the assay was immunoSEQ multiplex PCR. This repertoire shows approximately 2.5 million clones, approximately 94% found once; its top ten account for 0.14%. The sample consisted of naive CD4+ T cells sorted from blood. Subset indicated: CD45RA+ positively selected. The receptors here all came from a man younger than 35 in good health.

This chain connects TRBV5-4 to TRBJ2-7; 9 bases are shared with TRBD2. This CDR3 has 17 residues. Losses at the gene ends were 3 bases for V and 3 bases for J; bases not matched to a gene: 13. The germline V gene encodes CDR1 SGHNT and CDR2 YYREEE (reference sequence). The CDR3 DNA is TGTGCCAGCAGCTCACAATCTCTAACTAGCGGGTACTACGAGCAGTACTTC. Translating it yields CASSSQSLTSGYYEQYF.

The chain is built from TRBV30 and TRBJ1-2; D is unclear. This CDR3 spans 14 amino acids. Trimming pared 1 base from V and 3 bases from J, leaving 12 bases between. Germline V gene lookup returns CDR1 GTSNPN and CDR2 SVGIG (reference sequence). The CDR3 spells CAWSADRLYYGYTF. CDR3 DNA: TGTGCCTGGAGTGCAGACCGCCTTTACTATGGCTACACCTTC.

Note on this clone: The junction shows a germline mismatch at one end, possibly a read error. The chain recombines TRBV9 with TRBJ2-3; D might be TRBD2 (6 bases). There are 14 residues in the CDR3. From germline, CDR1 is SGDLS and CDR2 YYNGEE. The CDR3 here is CASGVGGSRDTQYF. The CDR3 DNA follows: TGTGCCAGCGGCGTGGGAGGAAGTAGGGATACGCAGTATTTT.

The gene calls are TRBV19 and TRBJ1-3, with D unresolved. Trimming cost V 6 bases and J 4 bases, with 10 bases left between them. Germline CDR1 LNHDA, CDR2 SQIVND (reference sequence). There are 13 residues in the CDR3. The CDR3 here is CASSHSGGNTIYF. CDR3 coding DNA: TGTGCCAGTAGCCACAGCGGGGGAAACACCATATATTTT.

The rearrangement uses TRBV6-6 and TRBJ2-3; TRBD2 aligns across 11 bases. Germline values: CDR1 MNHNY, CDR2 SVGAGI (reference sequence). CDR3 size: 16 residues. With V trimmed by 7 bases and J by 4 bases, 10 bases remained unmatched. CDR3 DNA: TGTGCCAGCATCCTATCCGGGACTAGCGGTTCAGATACGCAGTATTTT. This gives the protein CASILSGTSGSDTQYF.

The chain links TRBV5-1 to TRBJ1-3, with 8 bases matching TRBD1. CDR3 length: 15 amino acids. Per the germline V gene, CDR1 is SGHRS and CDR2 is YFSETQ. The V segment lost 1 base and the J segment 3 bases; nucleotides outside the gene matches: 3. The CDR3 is CASSLITGGGNTIYF. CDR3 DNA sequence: TGCGCCAGCAGCTTGATTACAGGGGGTGGAAACACCATATATTTT.

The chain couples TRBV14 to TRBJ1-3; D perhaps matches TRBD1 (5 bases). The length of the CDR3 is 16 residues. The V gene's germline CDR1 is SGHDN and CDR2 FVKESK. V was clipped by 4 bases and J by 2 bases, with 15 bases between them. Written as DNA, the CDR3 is TGTGCCAGCAGCCCAGCTTGGGGGGATCCTGGAAACACCATATATTTT. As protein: CASSPAWGDPGNTIYF.

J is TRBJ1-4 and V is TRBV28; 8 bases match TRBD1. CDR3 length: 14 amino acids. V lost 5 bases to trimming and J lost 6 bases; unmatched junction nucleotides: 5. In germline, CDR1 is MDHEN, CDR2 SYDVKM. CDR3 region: CASSNQGAHEKLFF. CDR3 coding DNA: TGTGCCAGCAGTAACCAGGGGGCCCATGAAAAACTGTTTTTT.

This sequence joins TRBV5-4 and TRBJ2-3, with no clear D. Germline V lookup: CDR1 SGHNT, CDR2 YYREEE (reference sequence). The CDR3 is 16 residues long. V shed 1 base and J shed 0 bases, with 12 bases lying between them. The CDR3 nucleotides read TGTGCCAGCAGCTTGCACACCCCAGGAAGCACAGATACGCAGTATTTT. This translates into CASSLHTPGSTDTQYF.

The CDR3 reads CASSRSPTNEKLFF. The CDR3 DNA follows: TGTGCCAGCTCCAGGAGCCCAACTAATGAAAAACTGTTTTTT. V usage is TRBV18 and J usage is TRBJ1-4; the D is unclear. Trimming pared 6 bases from V and 0 bases from J, leaving 8 bases between. Germline CDR1 reads KGHSH; CDR2 reads LQKENI. The CDR3 consists of 14 residues. The whole variable domain, filled in from reference TRBV18 and TRBJ1-4, reads NAGVMQNPRHLVRRRGQEARLRCSPMKGHSHVYWYRQLPEEGLKFMVYLQKENIIDESGMPKERFSAEFPKEGPSILRIQQVVRGDSAAYFCASSRSPTNEKLFFGSGTQLSVL.

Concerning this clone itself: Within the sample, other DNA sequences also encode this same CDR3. CDR3 nucleotide sequence: TGTGCCAGCTCACCACCAGGGATCACTGAAGCTTTCTTT. Its protein is CASSPPGITEAFF. The rearrangement joins TRBV18 to TRBJ1-1; D gene ambiguous. Trimming shortened V by 0 bases and J by 4 bases, and 6 bases separated the two germline ends. The CDR3 is made up of 13 amino acids. Germline CDR1 KGHSH, CDR2 LQKENI. The whole variable domain, remainder taken from reference TRBV18 and TRBJ1-1, is NAGVMQNPRHLVRRRGQEARLRCSPMKGHSHVYWYRQLPEEGLKFMVYLQKENIIDESGMPKERFSAEFPKEGPSILRIQQVVRGDSAAYFCASSPPGITEAFFGQGTRLTVV.

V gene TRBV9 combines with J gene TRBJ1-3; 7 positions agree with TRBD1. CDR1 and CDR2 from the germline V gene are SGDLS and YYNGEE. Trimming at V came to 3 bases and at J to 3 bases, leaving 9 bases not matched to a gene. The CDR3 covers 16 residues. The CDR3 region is CASSETPTGVGNTIYF. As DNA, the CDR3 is TGTGCCAGCAGCGAAACCCCCACAGGGGTTGGAAACACCATATATTTT. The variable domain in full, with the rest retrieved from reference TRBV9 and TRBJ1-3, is DSGVTQTPKHLITATGQRVTLRCSPRSGDLSVYWYQQSLDQGLQFLIQYYNGEERAKGNILERFSAQQFPDLHSELNLSSLELGDSALYFCASSETPTGVGNTIYFGEGSWLTVV.

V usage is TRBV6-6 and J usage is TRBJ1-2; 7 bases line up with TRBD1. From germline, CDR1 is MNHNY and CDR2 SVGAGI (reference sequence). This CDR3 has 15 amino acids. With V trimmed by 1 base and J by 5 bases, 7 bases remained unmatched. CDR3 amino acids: CASSYYGRGFYGYTF. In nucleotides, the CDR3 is TGTGCCAGCAGTTACTACGGCAGGGGGTTTTATGGCTACACCTTC.

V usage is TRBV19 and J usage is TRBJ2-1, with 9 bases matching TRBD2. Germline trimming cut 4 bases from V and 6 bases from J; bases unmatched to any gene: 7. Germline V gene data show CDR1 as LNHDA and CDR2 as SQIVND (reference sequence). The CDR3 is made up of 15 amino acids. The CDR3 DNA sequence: TGTGCCAGTAGTACAACCGGGACTAGCAGCAATGAGCAGTTCTTC. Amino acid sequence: CASSTTGTSSNEQFF. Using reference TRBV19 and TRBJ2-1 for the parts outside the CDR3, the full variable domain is DGGITQSPKYLFRKEGQNVTLSCEQNLNHDAMYWYRQDPGQGLRLIYYSQIVNDFQKGDIAEGYSVSREKKESFPLTVTSAQKNPTAFYLCASSTTGTSSNEQFFGPGTRLTVL.

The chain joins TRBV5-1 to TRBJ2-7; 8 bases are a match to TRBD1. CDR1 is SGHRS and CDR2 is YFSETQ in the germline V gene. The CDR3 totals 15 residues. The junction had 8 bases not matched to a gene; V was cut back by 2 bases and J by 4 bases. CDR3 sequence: CASSLMDRAGYEQYF. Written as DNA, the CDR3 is TGCGCCAGCAGCTTAATGGACAGGGCGGGTTACGAGCAGTACTTC.